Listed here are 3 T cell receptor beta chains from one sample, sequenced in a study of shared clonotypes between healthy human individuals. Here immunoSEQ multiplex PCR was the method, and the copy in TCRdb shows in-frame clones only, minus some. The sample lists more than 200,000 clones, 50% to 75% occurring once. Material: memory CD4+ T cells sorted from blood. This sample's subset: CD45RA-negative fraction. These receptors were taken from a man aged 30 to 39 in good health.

The CDR3 DNA reads as TGTGCCAGCAGCGCCACCCTAGCGGGAGCTATTTCCGAAGAGACCCAGTACTTC. Amino acids: CASSATLAGAISEETQYF. The chain employs TRBV9 and TRBJ2-5; 10 bases fit TRBD2. Germline CDR1 reads SGDLS; CDR2 reads YYNGEE. This CDR3 is 18 amino acids long. The trim removed 3 bases at V and 3 bases at J, leaving 14 bases unmatched.

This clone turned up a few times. CDR3 loop: CSASGTAEAFF. The CDR3 coding sequence is TGCAGTGCTAGTGGGACAGCAGAAGCTTTCTTT. The chain combines TRBV20-1 with TRBJ1-1; 7 bases align to TRBD1. Germline V gene data show CDR1 as DFQATT and CDR2 as SNEGSKA (reference sequence). Trimming removed 3 bases from V and 8 bases from J; junction bases left unmatched: 3. The CDR3 consists of 11 residues.

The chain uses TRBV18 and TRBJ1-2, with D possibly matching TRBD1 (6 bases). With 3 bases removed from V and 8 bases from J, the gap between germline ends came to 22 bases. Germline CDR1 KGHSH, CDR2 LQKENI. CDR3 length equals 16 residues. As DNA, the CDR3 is TGTGCCAGCTCACCCGACAGGCTCTCCTTCTCGGGAGGCTACACCTTC. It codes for CASSPDRLSFSGGYTF.